This TCR beta chain stems from a study of metastatic and nonmetastatic thyroid tumors. This clone was seen more than once but under ten times. Its specificity is not known. As handled by the study authors: In papillary thyroid cancer, a distant-metastasis classifier was built using CDR3 differences across clinicopathological groups. TCRdb called clones again from the PCR reads with MiXCR. For this entry, the V and J calls and clone size follow TCRdb and not the study's own pipeline. There are over 20,000 clones in the sample; 11% occur only once, and 6.5% to 9% lies in the top ten. Overall study results and limits: It was reported that TCR beta diversity was significantly higher in malignant thyroid tumors than benign nodules, in blood and tumor.

Nobody among the patients had been given any treatment before thyroid surgery. The clonotype comes from a female donor with papillary thyroid cancer or a benign thyroid nodule (not recorded which). Some clones in this sample may be carry-over from other donors' samples. Source material: blood.

The DNA of the CDR3 is TGTGCCAGCAGTTTGGGGTACGAGCAGTACTTC. Residues: CASSLGYEQYF. V usage is TRBV12-3 or TRBV12-4 and J usage is TRBJ2-7; no clear D gene. V lost 3 bases to trimming and J lost 4 bases, with 4 bases between them. The CDR3 sequence is 11 residues long.